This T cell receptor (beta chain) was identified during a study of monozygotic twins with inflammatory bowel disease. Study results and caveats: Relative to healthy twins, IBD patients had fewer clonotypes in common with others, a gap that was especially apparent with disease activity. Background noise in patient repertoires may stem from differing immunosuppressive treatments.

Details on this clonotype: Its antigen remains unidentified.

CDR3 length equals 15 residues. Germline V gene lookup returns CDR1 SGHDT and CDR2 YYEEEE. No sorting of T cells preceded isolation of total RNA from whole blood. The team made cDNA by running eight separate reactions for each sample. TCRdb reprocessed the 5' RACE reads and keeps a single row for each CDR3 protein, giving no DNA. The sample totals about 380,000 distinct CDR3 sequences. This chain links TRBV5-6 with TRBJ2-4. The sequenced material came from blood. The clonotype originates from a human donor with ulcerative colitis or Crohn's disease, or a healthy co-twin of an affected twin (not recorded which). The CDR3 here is CASSLGLISKNIQYF.